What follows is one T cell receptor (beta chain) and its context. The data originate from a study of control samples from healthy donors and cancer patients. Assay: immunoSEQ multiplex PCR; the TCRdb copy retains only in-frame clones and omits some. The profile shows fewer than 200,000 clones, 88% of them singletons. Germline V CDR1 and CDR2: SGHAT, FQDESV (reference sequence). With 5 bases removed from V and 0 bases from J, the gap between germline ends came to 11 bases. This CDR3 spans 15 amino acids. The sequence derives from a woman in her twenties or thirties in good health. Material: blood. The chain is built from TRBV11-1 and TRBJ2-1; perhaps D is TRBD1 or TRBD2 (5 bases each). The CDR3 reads CASSPRDHSYNEQFF. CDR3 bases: TGTGCCAGCAGCCCCCGGGACCACTCCTACAATGAGCAGTTCTTC.